The rows below give T cell receptor beta chains drawn from one sample of a study of cytomegalovirus exposure and HLA in healthy donors. Sequenced by immunoSEQ multiplex PCR; TCRdb stores in-frame clones only, minus some. The table has tens of thousands of clones, 95% seen once. The sequenced material came from PBMCs. The receptors stem from a woman under 30 in good health and CMV-seronegative. CDR3s include the opening cysteine and the closing phenylalanine or tryptophan. D genes are given only for firm matches. Only part of the rows carry a size: once, few, many, or a class if the clone is expanded.

>TRBJ1-1|.|TRBV4-1|.|15
TGCGCCAGCAGCCAAGACCTGGGGGGAAACACTGAAGCTTTCTTT
CASSQDLGGNTEAFF
>TRBJ2-2|.|TRBV4-1|.|16
TGCGCCAGCAGCCAGACCAGTGGGGCCCTCACCGGGGAGCTGTTTTTT
CASSQTSGALTGELFF
>TRBJ1-2|.|TRBV18|once|13
TGTGCCAGCTCACCGGACAGCGGCTATGGCTACACCTTC
CASSPDSGYGYTF
>TRBJ2-2|.|TRBV4-3|.|15
TGCGCCAGCAGCCAAGTAAACGGGAACACCGGGGAGCTGTTTTTT
CASSQVNGNTGELFF
>TRBJ1-2|.|TRBV7-2|.|13
TGTGCCAGCAGCTTTAGGACAGACTATGGCTACACCTTC
CASSFRTDYGYTF
>TRBJ2-7|TRBD1|TRBV18|.|15
TGTGCCAGCTCACCAAGAGGGACAGGGGGTACCGAGCAGTACTTC
CASSPRGTGGTEQYF
>TRBJ2-2|.|TRBV27|.|16
TGTGCCAGCAGTTTAGAGGGCGGCTGGAACACCGGGGAGCTGTTTTTT
CASSLEGGWNTGELFF
>TRBJ2-2|TRBD2|TRBV29-1|.|18
TGCAGCGTTGTCTTTCATTCTCTAGCGGGAGTTTTGACCGGGGAGCTGTTTTTT
CSVVFHSLAGVLTGELFF
>TRBJ1-5|.|TRBV13|.|14
TGTGCCAGCAGCCTCAGACAGAGTAATCAGCCCCAGCATTTT
CASSLRQSNQPQHF
>TRBJ1-5|.|TRBV19|once|15
TGTGCCAGTAGTATAGATCCGGCGGCAAATCAGCCCCAGCATTTT
CASSIDPAANQPQHF
>TRBJ1-2|TRBD1|TRBV7-9|.|15
TGTGCCAGCAGCTTAGTGACAGGGGGGAACTATGGCTACACCTTC
CASSLVTGGNYGYTF
>TRBJ1-5|TRBD1|TRBV4-3|.|14
TGCGCCAGCAGCCAAGGAGGGGGCGGACAGCCCCAGCATTTT
CASSQGGGGQPQHF
>TRBJ2-7|TRBD2|TRBV7-9|.|15
TGTGCCAGCAGCTTAGGAGCGGGAGGCTCCTACGAGCAGTACTTC
CASSLGAGGSYEQYF
>TRBJ1-2|.|TRBV2|.|12
TGTGCCAGCAGGGGGACTCTAGATGGCTACACCTTC
CASRGTLDGYTF
>TRBJ1-4|TRBD1|TRBV6-6|.|13
TGTGCCAGCAGTTTTGCAGGGGGGGAAAAACTGTTTTTT
CASSFAGGEKLFF
>TRBJ2-1|TRBD2|TRBV27|once|16
TGTGCCAGCAGTTACAATAGCGGGATCCCCTACAATGAGCAGTTCTTC
CASSYNSGIPYNEQFF